This TCR beta chain was retrieved from a study of ipilimumab plus nivolumab after autologous stem cell transplantation. Study in general: Patients received a median of about 5 ipilimumab and about 8 nivolumab doses. The DLBCL group included primary refractory and relapsed cases.

Patients got ipilimumab 1 mg/kg beginning 14 to 28 days post-transplant. The V gene's germline CDR1 is SGHRS and CDR2 YFSETQ. This CDR3 region has 11 residues. The V gene lost 5 bases and the J gene lost 4 bases, with 6 bases spanning the gap. Only in-frame clones appear in the TCRdb table, and some are missing; sequencing was by immunoSEQ multiplex PCR. This table holds about 83,000 clones, 83% found once. This sequence joins TRBV5-1 and TRBJ2-5; no firm D call. The sequence was obtained from a male donor with diffuse large B-cell lymphoma. Sequenced material: PBMCs, taken in a trial of ipilimumab plus nivolumab as post-transplant consolidation. The DNA for the CDR3 is TGCGCCAGCAGGGGAACAGAGACCCAGTACTTC. Translating gives CASRGTETQYF.